Following are 28 T cell receptor beta chains from one sample sequenced in a study of OX40 agonist ivuxolimab in advanced cancers. Data came from immunoSEQ multiplex PCR; TCRdb stores just in-frame clones and leaves some out. The sample records approximately 77,000 clones, roughly 93% being singletons. The source was CD4+ or CD8+ T cells sorted from blood, collected in a trial of the OX40 agonist ivuxolimab. These TCRs come from an adult with an advanced solid tumor such as melanoma, head and neck, liver or kidney cancer.

This rearrangement joins TRBV30 to TRBJ1-5, with TRBD1 matching over 10 bases. The CDR3 sequence is 13 residues long. Germline CDR1 reads GTSNPN; CDR2 reads SVGIG (reference sequence). The ends lost 6 bases at V and 7 bases at J; junction bases unmatched: 6. CDR3 nucleotides: TGTGCCTGCCGGGACAGGGGAGGGCAGCCCCAGCATTTT. It translates to CACRDRGGQPQHF.

V is TRBV2 and J is TRBJ1-2; no clear D. Trimming left V 6 bases short and J 4 bases short, with 12 bases between. CDR1 is SNHLY, CDR2 FYNNEI, per germline. This CDR3 region has 13 residues. CDR3 nucleotides: TGTGCCAGCAGGGAGTTTGGGCCCTATGGCTACACCTTC. Its protein product is CASREFGPYGYTF.

The CDR3, as DNA: TGTGCCAGCAGCCCTGAGGCGGTGGGAGAGCTGTTTTTT. Amino acid sequence: CASSPEAVGELFF. This sequence joins TRBV7-9 and TRBJ2-2; D is undetermined. Looked up from germline, CDR1 is SEHNR and CDR2 is FQNEAQ (reference sequence). The length of the CDR3 is 13 residues. With 5 bases removed from V and 11 bases from J, the gap between germline ends came to 15 bases. Supplemented by reference TRBV7-9 and TRBJ2-2, the full variable domain reads DTGVSQNPRHKITKRGQNVTFRCDPISEHNRLYWYRQTLGQGPEFLTYFQNEAQLEKSRLLSDRFSAERPKGSFSTLEIQRTEQGDSAMYLCASSPEAVGELFFGEGSRLTVL.

The chain joins TRBV19 to TRBJ1-1; D is uncertain. CDR3 length equals 13 residues. The V gene lost 4 bases and the J gene lost 6 bases, with 12 bases spanning the gap. Per germline, CDR1 LNHDA and CDR2 SQIVND (reference sequence). The DNA for the CDR3 is TGTGCCAGTAGTACCATTGGACCTGCTGAAGCTTTCTTT. This gives the protein CASSTIGPAEAFF.

The rearrangement links TRBV19 to TRBJ1-5; TRBD1 agrees at 12 bases. The ends lost 5 bases at V and 7 bases at J; junction bases unmatched: 12. Germline V CDR1 and CDR2: LNHDA, SQIVND (reference sequence). The CDR3 totals 17 residues. CDR3: CASSPRDRGRSGQPQHF. CDR3 nucleotides: TGTGCCAGTAGTCCCCGGGACAGGGGGCGCAGCGGACAGCCCCAGCATTTT.

The chain uses TRBV5-5 and TRBJ1-2; D unresolved. V was trimmed by 1 base and J by 4 bases, leaving 14 bases between them. CDR1 is SGHKS and CDR2 is YYEKEE in the germline V gene (reference sequence). The CDR3 contains 15 residues. Here the CDR3 reads CASSLTPEAAYGYTF. CDR3 DNA sequence: TGTGCCAGCAGCTTGACCCCCGAGGCCGCCTATGGCTACACCTTC. The whole variable domain, remainder taken from reference TRBV5-5 and TRBJ1-2, is DAGVTQSPTHLIKTRGQQVTLRCSPISGHKSVSWYQQVLGQGPQFIFQYYEKEERGRGNFPDRFSARQFPNYSSELNVNALLLGDSALYLCASSLTPEAAYGYTFGSGTRLTVV.

The genes are TRBV27 and TRBJ1-3; 7 bases agree with TRBD1. The CDR3 is 18 residues long. The V gene end was trimmed by 4 bases and the J gene end by 2 bases; junction bases not matched to a gene: 14. CDR1 is MNHEY, CDR2 SMNVEV, per germline (reference sequence). Here the CDR3 DNA reads TGTGCCAGCAGTTCCTCTCGACAGGGTAGAGAACCTGGAAACACCATATATTTT. Protein: CASSSSRQGREPGNTIYF.

V gene TRBV5-1 combines with J gene TRBJ2-4; 8 nucleotides match TRBD2. Germline V CDR1 and CDR2: SGHRS, YFSETQ. V trimming: 3 bases; J trimming: 6 bases; junction bases outside the gene matches: 8. The CDR3 length is 15 residues. The CDR3 loop is CASSSGGLDVNIQYF. The CDR3 DNA follows: TGCGCCAGCAGCTCCGGGGGACTAGATGTAAACATTCAGTACTTC. The full variable domain, in which reference TRBV5-1 and TRBJ2-4 provide the parts outside the CDR3, is KAGVTQTPRYLIKTRGQQVTLSCSPISGHRSVSWYQQTPGQGLQFLFEYFSETQRNKGNFPGRFSGRQFSNSRSEMNVSTLELGDSALYLCASSSGGLDVNIQYFGAGTRLSVL.

This clone was observed a single time. V gene TRBV25-1 combines with J gene TRBJ2-1; 10 bases map to TRBD2. V shed 3 bases, J shed 1 base, and the junction held 3 bases outside the gene matches. CDR1 MGHDK and CDR2 SYGVNS come from the germline V gene. The CDR3 is made up of 16 amino acids. The DNA of the CDR3 is TGTGCCAGCAGTGACCAGACTAGCGGGTCCTACAATGAGCAGTTCTTC. This translates into CASSDQTSGSYNEQFF.

The chain combines TRBV29-1 with TRBJ2-3, with D tentatively TRBD1 or TRBD2 (6 bases each). The CDR3 is 14 residues long. The V end was cut by 8 bases, the J end by 5 bases, with 20 bases between. Germline CDR1 reads SQVTM; CDR2 reads ANQGSEA. The CDR3 nucleotides read TGCAGCATCCAAGTTGGGGGGCAAGGAGATACGCAGTATTTT. It is translated as CSIQVGGQGDTQYF.

This chain joins TRBV28 and TRBJ1-1; D may be TRBD1 (6 bases). The CDR3 has 13 amino acids. V was clipped by 5 bases and J by 1 base, with 8 bases between them. The germline V gene has CDR1 MDHEN and CDR2 SYDVKM. For the CDR3, the DNA is TGTGCCAGCAGTATACAGGGGAACACTGAAGCTTTCTTT. Translation: CASSIQGNTEAFF.

The V gene is TRBV10-2, the J gene TRBJ2-2, with TRBD2 identical over 9 bases. Germline V gives CDR1 WSHSY, CDR2 SAAADI. J was trimmed by 4 bases and V by 6 bases; bases with no gene match: 3. The CDR3 has 14 amino acids. The chain's CDR3 is CASRGGLATGELFF. The CDR3, as DNA: TGCGCCAGCAGAGGGGGACTAGCCACCGGGGAGCTGTTTTTT.

J is TRBJ1-1 and V is TRBV30; tentatively, D is TRBD1 (5 bases). The CDR3 is 14 amino acids. V dropped 2 bases and J dropped 0 bases, with 10 bases sitting between them. Germline CDR1 GTSNPN, CDR2 SVGIG (reference sequence). The CDR3 nucleotides read TGTGCCTGGAGTAGACAGACGATGAACACTGAAGCTTTCTTT. Residues: CAWSRQTMNTEAFF.

The rearrangement joins TRBV5-5 to TRBJ2-1; D possibly corresponds to TRBD1 (6 bases). CDR1 is SGHKS and CDR2 is YYEKEE in the germline V gene (reference sequence). Trimming stripped 0 bases from V and 3 bases from J, with 10 bases between. CDR3 length equals 15 residues. CDR3 sequence (DNA): TGTGCCAGCAGCTTGGAAGGGGGATTCTACAATGAGCAGTTCTTC. It is translated as CASSLEGGFYNEQFF.

The chain links TRBV2 to TRBJ2-2; D not certain. V was trimmed by 7 bases and J by 6 bases, leaving 15 bases between them. The CDR3 is 14 residues long. Germline V CDR1 and CDR2: SNHLY, FYNNEI. CDR3 DNA: TGTGCCAGCAAAACCCAGGCGTCCCCCGGGGAGCTGTTTTTT. Protein sequence: CASKTQASPGELFF. Together with reference TRBV2 and TRBJ2-2, the CDR3 gives the full variable domain: EPEVTQTPSHQVTQMGQEVILRCVPISNHLYFYWYRQILGQKVEFLVSFYNNEISEKSEIFDDQFSVERPDGSNFTLKIRSTKLEDSAMYFCASKTQASPGELFFGEGSRLTVL.

This chain links TRBV28 with TRBJ1-3; TRBD1 matches at 7 bases. CDR1 is MDHEN, CDR2 SYDVKM, per germline. J gave up 2 bases and V 6 bases, and 10 bases lay outside the gene matches. There are 16 residues in the CDR3. In DNA, the CDR3 is TGTGCCAGCAGGGATACAGGGGAACTAGCTGGAAACACCATATATTTT. Translated, it gives CASRDTGELAGNTIYF.

The chain uses TRBV9 and TRBJ2-5, with 11 bases that match TRBD2. J was trimmed by 4 bases and V by 4 bases; bases with no gene match: 6. CDR1 is SGDLS and CDR2 is YYNGEE in the germline V gene. This CDR3 has 15 amino acids. The CDR3 sequence is CASSRGGTSGETQYF. The CDR3 region has the DNA TGTGCCAGCAGCCGAGGGGGGACTAGCGGAGAGACCCAGTACTTC.

The gene calls are TRBV6-5 and TRBJ1-5, with 10 nucleotides matching TRBD1. In germline, CDR1 is MNHEY, CDR2 SVGAGI. The CDR3 runs 14 residues. Germline trimming cut 6 bases from V and 9 bases from J; bases unmatched to any gene: 8. The CDR3 bases are TGTGCCAGCAGGTCGACAGGGGGCGAGCGGCCCCAGCATTTT. Translation gives CASRSTGGERPQHF.

This chain links TRBV2 with TRBJ2-3; no firm D call. CDR1 SNHLY and CDR2 FYNNEI come from the germline V gene. The CDR3 has 15 amino acids. The ends were cut back, 2 bases at V and 2 bases at J, with 11 bases in the middle. The CDR3 loop reads CASSESLSPTDTQYF. CDR3 DNA: TGTGCCAGCAGTGAAAGTTTAAGCCCCACAGATACGCAGTATTTT.

The gene calls are TRBV7-9 and TRBJ2-1; weak D call: TRBD2 (5 bases). Trimming removed 5 bases at V and 2 bases at J, with 13 bases between. Looked up from germline, CDR1 is SEHNR and CDR2 is FQNEAQ (reference sequence). The CDR3 has 15 residues. This CDR3 is CASSPRGGPYNEQFF. The CDR3 DNA reads as TGTGCCAGCAGCCCCCGTGGCGGGCCCTACAATGAGCAGTTCTTC.

To note about this clone: Different DNA sequences within this sample yield the same CDR3. This sequence joins TRBV7-2 and TRBJ2-3; the D is unclear. This CDR3 has 13 residues. Trimming took off 2 bases at V and 2 bases at J, with 5 bases between the two ends. The germline V gene encodes CDR1 SGHTA and CDR2 FQGNSA. CDR3 sequence (DNA): TGTGCCAGCAGCTTATTGTCCACAGATACGCAGTATTTT. Encoded protein: CASSLLSTDTQYF.

In nucleotides, the CDR3 is TGCGCCAGCAGCTTGGTGGTAGCGGGCTCCTACGAGCAGTACTTC. It yields the protein CASSLVVAGSYEQYF. The rearrangement joins TRBV5-1 to TRBJ2-7; 7 nucleotides align to TRBD2. Germline CDR1 SGHRS, CDR2 YFSETQ. V dropped 0 bases and J dropped 0; count of bases not matched to a gene: 3. There are 15 residues in the CDR3.

This chain connects TRBV5-1 to TRBJ1-1, with 7 bases identical to TRBD1. The CDR3 runs to 14 residues. The junction had 5 bases not matched to a gene; V was cut back by 4 bases and J by 2 bases. Germline CDR1 SGHRS, CDR2 YFSETQ. The CDR3, as DNA: TGCGCCAGCAGCGCGCAGGGGGGTAACACTGAAGCTTTCTTT. Protein product: CASSAQGGNTEAFF.

The rearrangement joins TRBV28 to TRBJ1-5, with D possibly matching TRBD1 (5 bases). CDR1 is MDHEN, CDR2 SYDVKM, per germline. V lost 2 bases and J 6 bases, leaving 11 bases between the germline ends. The length of the CDR3 is 14 residues. The CDR3 here is CASSLVGPGQPQHF. The CDR3 DNA reads TGTGCCAGCAGTTTAGTGGGGCCCGGTCAGCCCCAGCATTTT.

The chain is built from TRBV27 and TRBJ2-5; 11 bases line up with TRBD2. The CDR3 has 15 amino acids. V gave up 3 bases and J gave up 2 bases; unmatched junction bases: 2. Germline V gene lookup returns CDR1 MNHEY and CDR2 SMNVEV (reference sequence). The CDR3 nucleotides are TGTGCCAGCAGTTTGAGGACTAGCGGGCAAGAGACCCAGTACTTC. This encodes CASSLRTSGQETQYF.

This sequence joins TRBV27 and TRBJ2-7; D possibly corresponds to TRBD2 (5 bases). The CDR3 loop spans 14 amino acids. The germline V gene has CDR1 MNHEY and CDR2 SMNVEV (reference sequence). V gave up 4 bases and J gave up 7 bases, with 17 bases separating them. The CDR3 region has the DNA TGTGCCAGCAGTTCCGGGGTTTCCGTGAGTGAGCAGTACTTC. Translated: CASSSGVSVSEQYF.

The rearrangement joins TRBV6-5 to TRBJ1-3; 9 bases map to TRBD1. The junction had 7 bases not matched to a gene; V was cut back by 6 bases and J by 4 bases. Germline loops: CDR1 MNHEY, CDR2 SVGAGI. This CDR3 region has 15 residues. Here the CDR3 DNA reads TGTGCCAGCAGCGGAGGGACAGGGCAAGGAAACACCATATATTTT. Amino acid sequence: CASSGGTGQGNTIYF.

The chain is built from TRBV6-6 and TRBJ1-1; 8 bases are shared with TRBD1. The CDR3 is made up of 15 amino acids. CDR1 is MNHNY, CDR2 SVGAGI, per germline (reference sequence). Unmatched junction bases numbered 8, after V lost 4 bases and J lost 4 bases. DNA for the CDR3: TGTGCCAGCAGTTCACAGGGGGAACGGGCCACTGAAGCTTTCTTT. Its protein product is CASSSQGERATEAFF.